Shown below are 18 T cell receptor beta chains from a single sample sequenced in a study of blood T cell repertoires in COVID-19. Profiled with immunoSEQ multiplex PCR; TCRdb holds only in-frame clones, not every one. Here the sample spans some 200,000 clones, roughly 86% being singletons. Material for sequencing was peripheral blood. These receptors were obtained from a man between 35 and 55 years old with active or convalescent COVID-19.

The V and J genes are TRBV18 and TRBJ1-2, with TRBD1 identical over 8 bases. Germline-derived CDR1 and CDR2 are KGHSH and LQKENI. V was clipped by 6 bases and J by 5 bases; unmatched bases: 8. CDR3 length: 14 amino acids. The CDR3 DNA sequence: TGTGCCAGCTCCCCGGGACAGGACTTTTATGGCTACACCTTC. Its translation: CASSPGQDFYGYTF.

The CDR3 sequence: CATSRDVTGYGYTF. CDR3 sequence (DNA): TGTGCCACCAGCAGAGATGTGACAGGCTATGGCTACACCTTC. The rearrangement links TRBV15 to TRBJ1-2; D perhaps matches TRBD1 (6 bases). The germline gives CDR1 LNHNV, CDR2 YYDKDF (reference sequence). The V end was cut by 0 bases, the J end by 4 bases, with 9 bases between. This CDR3 is built from 14 residues.

This chain uses TRBV7-9 with TRBJ2-7, with D possibly being TRBD1 (6 bases). This CDR3 spans 17 amino acids. Trimming left V 1 base short and J 2 bases short, with 18 bases between. CDR1 and CDR2 (germline): SEHNR, FQNEAQ (reference sequence). CDR3: CASSLGGVQGFPYEQYF. The CDR3 DNA follows: TGTGCCAGCAGCTTAGGGGGTGTACAGGGATTCCCCTACGAGCAGTACTTC. The whole variable domain, remainder taken from reference TRBV7-9 and TRBJ2-7, is DTGVSQNPRHKITKRGQNVTFRCDPISEHNRLYWYRQTLGQGPEFLTYFQNEAQLEKSRLLSDRFSAERPKGSFSTLEIQRTEQGDSAMYLCASSLGGVQGFPYEQYFGPGTRLTVT.

The chain links TRBV12-5 to TRBJ1-3, with 9 bases matching TRBD1. The CDR3 totals 16 residues. V shed 0 bases, J shed 3 bases, and the junction held 3 bases outside the gene matches. Germline V CDR1 and CDR2: LGHNT, FRNRAP. CDR3 region: CASGLVGQGIGNTIYF. CDR3 bases: TGTGCTAGTGGTTTGGTAGGACAGGGGATTGGAAACACCATATATTTT.

This chain joins TRBV5-1 and TRBJ2-3, with D hard to call. The germline gives CDR1 SGHRS, CDR2 YFSETQ. This CDR3 region has 14 residues. V was clipped by 0 bases and J by 1 base, with 6 bases between them. The CDR3: CASSLGPGTDTQYF. The CDR3 coding sequence is TGCGCCAGCAGCTTGGGGCCCGGCACAGATACGCAGTATTTT.

The chain employs TRBV3-1 (or the pseudogene TRBV3-2) and TRBJ2-5, with TRBD2 matching over 10 bases. From germline, CDR1 is LGHDT and CDR2 YNNKEL (reference sequence). V shed 4 bases and J 12 bases; nucleotides not matched to a gene: 8. The CDR3 length is 13 residues. CDR3 sequence: CASSRLAGVFEYF. CDR3 coding DNA: TGTGCCAGCAGCCGGCTAGCGGGGGTGTTTGAGTACTTC.

This chain's CDR3 is CASSPAPGQTYGYTF. CDR3 coding DNA: TGTGCCAGCAGTCCTGCCCCCGGACAGACCTATGGCTACACCTTC. The rearrangement uses TRBV7-3 and TRBJ1-2, with D perhaps matching TRBD1 (6 bases). CDR1 is SGHTA, CDR2 FQGTGA, per germline. The CDR3 length is 15 residues. V lost 6 bases to trimming and J lost 4 bases, with 18 bases between them.

The rearrangement links TRBV7-8 to TRBJ2-2; possible D gene TRBD2, 5 bases. CDR3 length equals 13 residues. Germline V gene lookup returns CDR1 SGHVS and CDR2 FQNEAQ. V lost 0 bases and J 9 bases, leaving 8 bases between the germline ends. Written as DNA, the CDR3 is TGTGCCAGCAGCTTAGCGCTAGCCTGGGAGCTGTTTTTT. Amino acids: CASSLALAWELFF.

V gene TRBV19 combines with J gene TRBJ1-1; D unclear. This CDR3 has 14 residues. CDR1 is LNHDA, CDR2 SQIVND, per germline (reference sequence). Trimming removed 2 bases at V and 5 bases at J, with 12 bases between. The CDR3 here is CASSILVEETEAFF. The CDR3 bases are TGTGCCAGTAGTATACTAGTCGAGGAGACTGAAGCTTTCTTT.

V is TRBV19 and J is TRBJ2-5; maybe TRBD1 (6 bases). V was clipped by 5 bases and J by 8 bases, with 12 bases between them. The CDR3 covers 12 residues. The germline gives CDR1 LNHDA, CDR2 SQIVND (reference sequence). The CDR3 loop is CASSAHRETQYF. DNA of the CDR3: TGTGCCAGTAGTGCTCACAGGGAAACCCAGTACTTC.

V is TRBV11-2 and J is TRBJ2-5; 9 nucleotides align to TRBD1. V was clipped by 4 bases and J by 5 bases; unmatched bases: 5. The CDR3 has 14 residues. Per the germline V gene, CDR1 is SGHAT and CDR2 is FQNNGV. CDR3 DNA: TGTGCCAGCAGCTCGGGACAGGGAAAGGAGACCCAGTACTTC. Its translation: CASSSGQGKETQYF.

Worth noting for this clone: Other DNA sequences of this sample code for an identical CDR3. The J gene is TRBJ2-5, the V gene TRBV5-1; the D is unclear. The germline gives CDR1 SGHRS, CDR2 YFSETQ. The CDR3 contains 11 residues. V was clipped by 4 bases and J by 5 bases, with 6 bases between them. The CDR3 here is CASSLAETQYF. Here the CDR3 DNA reads TGCGCCAGCAGCCTGGCGGAGACCCAGTACTTC.

The chain is built from TRBV6-4 and TRBJ1-5, with no clear D. CDR3 size: 12 residues. Trimming took off 8 bases at V and 3 bases at J, with 8 bases between the two ends. Per the germline V gene, CDR1 is MRHNA and CDR2 is SNTAGT. The CDR3 DNA is TGTGCCAGCCAAGAGGACAATCAGCCCCAGCATTTT. Protein: CASQEDNQPQHF.

This chain links TRBV5-1 with TRBJ2-3; weak D call: TRBD2 (7 bases). Germline V gene lookup returns CDR1 SGHRS and CDR2 YFSETQ. With 0 bases removed from V and 0 bases from J, the gap between germline ends came to 11 bases. This CDR3 comprises 16 residues. DNA for the CDR3: TGCGCCAGCAGCTTGGAGGGGGGGCGGAGCACAGATACGCAGTATTTT. It specifies CASSLEGGRSTDTQYF.

The chain recombines TRBV7-2 with TRBJ1-6, with TRBD1 as a possible D gene (5 bases). The germline gives CDR1 SGHTA, CDR2 FQGNSA. The CDR3 totals 15 residues. V was clipped by 1 base and J by 10 bases, with 14 bases between them. The CDR3 region has the DNA TGTACCAGCAGCTTAGATGGGGTCGGGGGGTCACCCCTCCACTTT. Translated: CTSSLDGVGGSPLHF.

This clone came up once. The rearrangement joins TRBV6-1 to TRBJ1-5; D gene uncertain. V lost 3 bases, J lost 6 bases, and 9 bases lay in between. The CDR3 has 13 residues. The germline V gene encodes CDR1 MNHNS and CDR2 SASEGT. DNA for the CDR3: TGTGCCAGCAGTGAGGAGGGAGGTCAGCCCCAGCATTTT. Its protein product is CASSEEGGQPQHF.

V is TRBV27 and J is TRBJ1-1; 8 bases agree with TRBD1. The CDR3 totals 13 residues. V shed 5 bases, J shed 11 bases, and the junction held 10 bases outside the gene matches. The germline gives CDR1 MNHEY, CDR2 SMNVEV (reference sequence). CDR3 bases: TGTGCCAGCAGTACCAGGGGGCAGGCGGAGGCTTTCTTT. It encodes CASSTRGQAEAFF.

This chain links TRBV7-9 with TRBJ2-1; 7 bases fit TRBD2. CDR3 size: 17 residues. Germline lookup yields CDR1 SEHNR and CDR2 FQNEAQ (reference sequence). Losses at the gene ends were 5 bases for V and 2 bases for J; bases not matched to a gene: 12. DNA of the CDR3: TGTGCCAGCAGCCGAACCGCCGGGGGGTACACCTACAATGAGCAGTTCTTC. Residues: CASSRTAGGYTYNEQFF.